Below are 24 T cell receptor beta chains sequenced from a single sample in a study of blood T cell repertoires in COVID-19. The protocol was immunoSEQ multiplex PCR, while the TCRdb copy is restricted to in-frame clones and leaves out a portion. The data contain fewer than 100,000 clones, 65% to 90% of them singletons. Material for sequencing was peripheral blood. Receptors originate from a man between 60 and 70 years old with acute or convalescent COVID-19.

The chain joins TRBV7-2 to TRBJ2-1; TRBD1 matches at 10 bases. The trim removed 8 bases at V and 4 bases at J, leaving 8 bases unmatched. This CDR3 spans 15 amino acids. Germline V gene data show CDR1 as SGHTA and CDR2 as FQGNSA. The CDR3 bases are TGTGCCAGCGCCCTGGGACAGGGGTCGTACAATGAGCAGTTCTTC. Translated, it gives CASALGQGSYNEQFF.

The sample holds one count of this clone. The chain is built from TRBV5-8 and TRBJ1-5; D is possibly TRBD1 (6 bases). Germline CDR1 and CDR2: SGHTS and YDEGEE. V was clipped by 4 bases and J by 7 bases, with 12 bases between them. CDR3 length equals 13 residues. CDR3 DNA sequence: TGTGCCAGCAGCGGCGACAGGAGGCAGCCCCAGCATTTT. Protein sequence: CASSGDRRQPQHF.

The gene calls are TRBV19 and TRBJ2-1; no clear D gene. The CDR3 is made up of 12 amino acids. The V end was cut by 2 bases, the J end by 7 bases, with 6 bases between. Germline CDR1 LNHDA, CDR2 SQIVND (reference sequence). The CDR3 bases are TGTGCCAGTAGTATACCTTCTAATGAGCAGTTCTTC. It codes for CASSIPSNEQFF. Based on the CDR3 plus reference TRBV19 and TRBJ2-1, the full variable domain is DGGITQSPKYLFRKEGQNVTLSCEQNLNHDAMYWYRQDPGQGLRLIYYSQIVNDFQKGDIAEGYSVSREKKESFPLTVTSAQKNPTAFYLCASSIPSNEQFFGPGTRLTVL.

This rearrangement joins TRBV30 to TRBJ1-6; 8 bases fit TRBD1. CDR3 size: 11 residues. CDR1 is GTSNPN and CDR2 is SVGIG in the germline V gene (reference sequence). Losses at the gene ends were 5 bases for V and 9 bases for J; bases not matched to a gene: 0. CDR3 nucleotides: TGTGCCTGGGGACAGGGTTCACCCCTCCACTTT. Translating gives CAWGQGSPLHF.

This chain connects TRBV11-1 to TRBJ1-2, with D possibly TRBD1 on 6 matching bases. V was pared by 2 bases and J by 14 bases, with 15 bases between. The CDR3 loop spans 12 amino acids. The V gene's germline CDR1 is SGHAT and CDR2 FQDESV (reference sequence). The CDR3: CASSLWRGAQTF. The CDR3 DNA reads TGTGCCAGCAGCTTATGGCGGGGGGCGCAAACCTTC.

V usage is TRBV5-1 and J usage is TRBJ1-4, with TRBD1 matching 9 bases. The CDR3 is 15 residues long. V shed 4 bases, J shed 4 bases, and the junction held 5 bases outside the gene matches. Germline V gene lookup returns CDR1 SGHRS and CDR2 YFSETQ. CDR3: CASSPRDRVNEKLFF. The DNA for the CDR3 is TGCGCCAGCAGCCCACGGGACAGGGTTAATGAAAAACTGTTTTTT.

This clone was picked up a small number of times. The chain carries TRBV24-1 and TRBJ2-3; possibly TRBD2 for D (7 bases). CDR3 length equals 16 residues. The V end lost 4 bases, the J end lost 1 base, and 14 bases lay between the germline ends. Germline CDR1 is KGHDR and CDR2 is SFDVKD. The CDR3 spells CATSEMGGARTDTQYF. CDR3 sequence (DNA): TGTGCCACCAGTGAAATGGGGGGGGCCCGCACAGATACGCAGTATTTT.

This clone was recorded once. V gene TRBV2 combines with J gene TRBJ2-5; 9 bases fit TRBD2. In germline, CDR1 is SNHLY, CDR2 FYNNEI. Trimming cost V 1 base and J 4 bases; bases outside gene matches: 4. This CDR3 comprises 15 residues. CDR3 sequence: CASSEGGGGLETQYF. CDR3 in DNA: TGTGCCAGCAGTGAAGGCGGGGGGGGCCTAGAGACCCAGTACTTC.

This clone was found once. V usage is TRBV3-1 (or the pseudogene TRBV3-2) and J usage is TRBJ1-3; weak D call: TRBD1 (5 bases). CDR3 size: 14 residues. Germline CDR1 LGHDT, CDR2 YNNKEL (reference sequence). Trimming removed 5 bases at V and 4 bases at J, with 12 bases between. CDR3 sequence (DNA): TGTGCCAGCAGCTCAACAGGTTACGGAAACACCATATATTTT. Its protein is CASSSTGYGNTIYF.

The chain combines TRBV11-1 with TRBJ1-2, with TRBD1 matching over 7 bases. The CDR3 runs to 13 residues. With 5 bases clipped from V and 5 bases from J, the junction kept 5 bases outside the gene matches. Germline CDR1 SGHAT, CDR2 FQDESV (reference sequence). The CDR3 DNA reads TGTGCCAGCAGCATCACAGGGGAGTATGGCTACACCTTC. Protein sequence: CASSITGEYGYTF.

V is TRBV6-5 and J is TRBJ2-2; D perhaps matches TRBD1 (6 bases). Trimming removed 4 bases from V and 8 bases from J, with 11 bases in between. The CDR3 covers 13 residues. Germline-derived CDR1 and CDR2 are MNHEY and SVGAGI. This CDR3 reads CASSLTGRGELFF. The CDR3 DNA is TGTGCCAGCAGTTTAACAGGGCGAGGGGAGCTGTTTTTT.

The chain uses TRBV4-1 and TRBJ2-2; weak D call: TRBD2 (7 bases). The V and J ends lost 5 bases and 0 bases respectively, with 13 bases between them. This CDR3 comprises 16 residues. CDR1 and CDR2 from the germline V gene are MGHRA and YSYEKL. The CDR3 DNA reads TGCGCCAGCAGCTCCGAGGGGGGGACGAACACCGGGGAGCTGTTTTTT. It translates to CASSSEGGTNTGELFF.

The chain couples TRBV4-1 to TRBJ1-5, with 9 nucleotides matching TRBD1. The CDR3 totals 18 residues. Per the germline V gene, CDR1 is MGHRA and CDR2 is YSYEKL. V shed 0 bases and J 7 bases; nucleotides not matched to a gene: 13. The CDR3 DNA reads as TGCGCCAGCAGCCAAGATCTTGAGGCCGGGACAGGGAAGCAGCCCCAGCATTTT. This translates into CASSQDLEAGTGKQPQHF.

This clone showed up just once. The chain is built from TRBV9 and TRBJ1-5; 8 nucleotides match TRBD1. The germline V gene has CDR1 SGDLS and CDR2 YYNGEE. CDR3 length: 15 residues. Trimming at V came to 4 bases and at J to 1 base, leaving 4 bases not matched to a gene. CDR3 DNA sequence: TGTGCCAGCAGCCAGGGGGCGAGCAGCAATCAGCCCCAGCATTTT. This encodes CASSQGASSNQPQHF. The entire variable domain, with the rest obtained from reference TRBV9 and TRBJ1-5, is as follows: DSGVTQTPKHLITATGQRVTLRCSPRSGDLSVYWYQQSLDQGLQFLIQYYNGEERAKGNILERFSAQQFPDLHSELNLSSLELGDSALYFCASSQGASSNQPQHFGDGTRLSIL.

J is TRBJ2-2 and V is TRBV5-6, with 12 bases that match TRBD2. The trim removed 5 bases at V and 7 bases at J, leaving 3 bases unmatched. Germline V gene sequence: CDR1 SGHDT, CDR2 YYEEEE. CDR3 length equals 14 residues. CDR3 in amino acids: CASRRTSGIGELFF. DNA of the CDR3: TGTGCCAGCAGACGGACTAGCGGGATCGGGGAGCTGTTTTTT.

This clone was recorded once. The chain uses TRBV7-2 and TRBJ2-7; D may be TRBD2 (5 bases). Between the trimmed V and J ends, which lost 0 bases and 4 bases, there was a span of 10 bases. The germline V gene encodes CDR1 SGHTA and CDR2 FQGNSA. This CDR3 spans 14 amino acids. The CDR3 sequence is CASSLAGVGYEQYF. CDR3 sequence (DNA): TGTGCCAGCAGCTTAGCGGGAGTGGGTTACGAGCAGTACTTC.

This clone has just one count. J is TRBJ2-7 and V is TRBV6-5, with TRBD2 matching over 12 bases. Germline V CDR1 and CDR2: MNHEY, SVGAGI. With 4 bases clipped from V and 4 bases from J, the junction kept 5 bases outside the gene matches. This CDR3 region has 15 residues. CDR3 nucleotide sequence: TGTGCCAGCAGTTCCTTAGGGACTAGCGGGTACGAGCAGTACTTC. Translation: CASSSLGTSGYEQYF.

The chain employs TRBV12-5 and TRBJ1-2; 8 positions agree with TRBD1. J was trimmed by 8 bases and V by 2 bases; bases with no gene match: 7. There are 14 residues in the CDR3. Per germline, CDR1 LGHNT and CDR2 FRNRAP. CDR3: CASGLLPTGDGYTF. Written as DNA, the CDR3 is TGTGCTAGTGGTTTGCTCCCGACAGGGGACGGCTACACCTTC.

The sample holds one count of this clone. The gene calls are TRBV5-1 and TRBJ1-2; D gene ambiguous. Germline CDR1 is SGHRS and CDR2 is YFSETQ. This CDR3 contains 16 residues. Trimming took 0 bases from V and 2 from J, leaving 14 bases between them. DNA of the CDR3: TGCGCCAGCAGCTTGGCCTCGGGTAGCGGGAACTATGGCTACACCTTC. Protein sequence: CASSLASGSGNYGYTF.

V usage is TRBV5-6 and J usage is TRBJ2-3; TRBD2 agrees at 13 bases. The CDR3 consists of 16 residues. The ends lost 4 bases at V and 5 bases at J; junction bases unmatched: 7. The germline gives CDR1 SGHDT, CDR2 YYEEEE. The CDR3 sequence: CASSPTSGRIEDTQYF. The CDR3 region has the DNA TGTGCCAGCAGCCCGACTAGCGGGAGGATAGAAGATACGCAGTATTTT.

V is TRBV10-3 and J is TRBJ1-1; 7 nucleotides line up with TRBD1. The germline CDR1 and CDR2 sequences are ENHRY and SYGVKD. V shed 5 bases and J 0 bases; nucleotides not matched to a gene: 3. The CDR3 extends over 14 amino acids. The DNA of the CDR3 is TGTGCCATCAGTTCCCAGGGGGTGAACACTGAAGCTTTCTTT. This encodes CAISSQGVNTEAFF.

This chain uses TRBV7-9 with TRBJ1-3; D may be TRBD1 (6 bases). Germline loops: CDR1 SEHNR, CDR2 FQNEAQ (reference sequence). The V gene lost 5 bases and the J gene lost 4 bases, with 18 bases spanning the gap. The CDR3 length is 16 residues. The CDR3 sequence is CASSRDNNTPGNTIYF. The CDR3 DNA reads as TGTGCCAGCAGCCGGGACAATAATACTCCCGGAAACACCATATATTTT.

The table lists this clone with a few counts. CDR3 sequence (DNA): TGTGCCAGCAGTGCAGGGTCCTTCCAGCCCCAGCATTTT. Translated: CASSAGSFQPQHF. The J gene is TRBJ1-5, the V gene TRBV2; tentative D call: TRBD1 (5 bases). The germline V and J ends were trimmed by 4 bases and 7 bases, with 11 bases remaining between them. In germline, CDR1 is SNHLY, CDR2 FYNNEI. CDR3 length: 13 residues. Together with reference TRBV2 and TRBJ1-5, the CDR3 gives the full variable domain: EPEVTQTPSHQVTQMGQEVILRCVPISNHLYFYWYRQILGQKVEFLVSFYNNEISEKSEIFDDQFSVERPDGSNFTLKIRSTKLEDSAMYFCASSAGSFQPQHFGDGTRLSIL.

In this sample, this clone turned up a few times. The chain couples TRBV2 to TRBJ2-1; 10 bases align to TRBD2. This CDR3 is built from 15 residues. After removal of 6 bases from V and 9 bases from J, the junction contained 11 bases not matched to a gene. Per germline, CDR1 SNHLY and CDR2 FYNNEI. CDR3 coding DNA: TGTGCCAGCAGATTTAGAGCGGGAGGGCAAGTTGAGCAGTTCTTC. Its translation is CASRFRAGGQVEQFF.